The 3 T cell receptor beta chains below come from one sample, sequenced in a study of post-analysis software for immune sequencing data. Study observations and caveats: A handful of TRBV segments (TRBV5-6, TRBV5-1 and TRBV20-1 among them) occurred more frequently in patients than in controls.

Their antigens remain unidentified. Researchers reported that TCR beta cDNA libraries carried unique molecular identifiers. MiXCR, run by TCRdb on the PCR reads, gives a single entry per CDR3 protein. This table holds roughly 730,000 distinct CDR3 sequences, less than 35% found once. Material for sequencing was blood. These receptors were collected from a girl aged 5 to 17 with multiple sclerosis.

This clonotype was detected a few times. The V call is TRBV20-1, the J call TRBJ2-7, with a weak D call TRBD2 (6 bases). Germline V lookup: CDR1 DFQATT, CDR2 SNEGSKA (reference sequence). This CDR3 spans 16 amino acids. The V end was cut by 1 base, the J end by 0 bases, with 16 bases between. The CDR3 coding sequence is TGCAGTGCTAGAGGCAAAATCCGGGAGTACTCCTACGAGCAGTACTTC. It specifies CSARGKIREYSYEQYF.

The chain carries TRBV7-9 and TRBJ2-1, with D uncertain. There are 14 residues in the CDR3. Germline V gene lookup returns CDR1 SEHNR and CDR2 FQNEAQ (reference sequence). V lost 0 bases to trimming and J lost 8 bases, with 11 bases between them. The CDR3: CASSLAVDFDEQFF. Written as DNA, the CDR3 is TGTGCCAGCAGCTTAGCGGTGGATTTCGATGAGCAGTTCTTC. Variable domain in full (rest from reference TRBV7-9 and TRBJ2-1): DTGVSQNPRHKITKRGQNVTFRCDPISEHNRLYWYRQTLGQGPEFLTYFQNEAQLEKSRLLSDRFSAERPKGSFSTLEIQRTEQGDSAMYLCASSLAVDFDEQFFGPGTRLTVL.

This clonotype was seen repeatedly, ten times or more. V gene TRBV12-3 or TRBV12-4 combines with J gene TRBJ2-1; no clear D gene. The CDR3 is made up of 14 amino acids. Trimming took off 2 bases at V and 8 bases at J, with 13 bases between the two ends. CDR3 sequence reads: CASSLFWSPYEQFF. The DNA of the CDR3 is TGTGCCAGCAGTTTATTTTGGAGTCCGTATGAGCAGTTCTTC.